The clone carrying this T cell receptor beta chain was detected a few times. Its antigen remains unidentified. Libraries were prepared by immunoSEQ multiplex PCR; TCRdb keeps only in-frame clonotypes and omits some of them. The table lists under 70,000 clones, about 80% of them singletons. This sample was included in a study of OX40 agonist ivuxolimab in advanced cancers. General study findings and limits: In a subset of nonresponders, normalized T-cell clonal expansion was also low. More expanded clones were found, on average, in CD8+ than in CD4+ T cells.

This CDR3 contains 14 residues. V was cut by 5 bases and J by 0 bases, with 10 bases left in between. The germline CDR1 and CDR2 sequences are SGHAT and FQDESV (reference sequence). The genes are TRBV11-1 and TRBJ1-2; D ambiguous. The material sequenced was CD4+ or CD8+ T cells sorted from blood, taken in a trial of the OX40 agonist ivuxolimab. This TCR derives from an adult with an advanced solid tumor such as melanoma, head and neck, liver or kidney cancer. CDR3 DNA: TGTGCCAGCAGCCCCATGACAACTAACTATGGCTACACCTTC. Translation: CASSPMTTNYGYTF.